This TCR beta chain emerged from a study of kidney transplant recipient with SARS-CoV-2 infection. Looked up from germline, CDR1 is SGHRS and CDR2 is YFSETQ. This CDR3 is built from 14 residues. Trimming stripped 0 bases from V and 5 bases from J, with 9 bases between. Each CDR3 protein is one row after TCRdb ran MiXCR on the reads. The sample records roughly 230,000 distinct CDR3 sequences, less than 35% being singletons. This clonotype was found many times. The TCR was taken from a male patient between 25 and 39 years old who had COVID-19 and was a kidney transplant recipient. Some T cells here may be from the graft donor. V and J are TRBV5-1 and TRBJ1-5; perhaps TRBD1 as D (5 bases). Source: a blood sample, taken at baseline and on day 111 from a kidney transplant recipient. CDR3: CASSLGGPDQPQHF. DNA for the CDR3: TGCGCCAGCAGCTTGGGGGGCCCTGATCAGCCCCAGCATTTT. Looking up the rest from reference TRBV5-1 and TRBJ1-5 gives the full variable domain: KAGVTQTPRYLIKTRGQQVTLSCSPISGHRSVSWYQQTPGQGLQFLFEYFSETQRNKGNFPGRFSGRQFSNSRSEMNVSTLELGDSALYLCASSLGGPDQPQHFGDGTRLSIL.